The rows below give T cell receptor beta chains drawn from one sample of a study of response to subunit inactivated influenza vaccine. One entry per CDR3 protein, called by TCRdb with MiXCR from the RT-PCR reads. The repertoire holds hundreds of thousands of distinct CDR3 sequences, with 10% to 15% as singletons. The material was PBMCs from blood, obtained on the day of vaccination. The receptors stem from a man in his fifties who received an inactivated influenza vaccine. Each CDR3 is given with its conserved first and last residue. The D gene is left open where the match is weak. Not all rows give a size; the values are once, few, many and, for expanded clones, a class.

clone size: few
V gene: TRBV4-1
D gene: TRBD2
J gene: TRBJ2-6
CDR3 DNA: TGCGCCAGCAGCCAAGAGAGGTTTAAGGCTAGCGGGAGAGCTGGGGCCAACGTCCTGACTTTC
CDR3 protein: CASSQERFKASGRAGANVLTF

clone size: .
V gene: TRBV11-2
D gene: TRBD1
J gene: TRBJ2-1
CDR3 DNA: TGTGCCAGCAGCTTCGACTACCGGGACAGGAGTAACAATGAGCAGTTCTTC
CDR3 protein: CASSFDYRDRSNNEQFF

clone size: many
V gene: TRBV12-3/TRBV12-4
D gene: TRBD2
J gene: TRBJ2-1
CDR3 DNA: TGTGCCAGCAGTTTAGTGGTAGCGGGAAGTAAAGGGCAGTTCTTC
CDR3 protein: CASSLVVAGSKGQFF

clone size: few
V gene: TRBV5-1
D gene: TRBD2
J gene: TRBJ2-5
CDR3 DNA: TGCGCCAGCACTTCTAGCGGGGGGTTCCCAGAGACCCAGTACTTC
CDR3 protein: CASTSSGGFPETQYF

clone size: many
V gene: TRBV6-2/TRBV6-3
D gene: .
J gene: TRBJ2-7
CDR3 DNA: TGTGCGATACCCCGGACAGACGAGCAGTACTTC
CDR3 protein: CAIPRTDEQYF

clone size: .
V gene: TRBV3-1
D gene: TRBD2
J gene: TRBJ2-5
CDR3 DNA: TGTGCCAGCAGCCAACCGACTAGCGGCCAAGAGACCCAGTACTTC
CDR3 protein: CASSQPTSGQETQYF

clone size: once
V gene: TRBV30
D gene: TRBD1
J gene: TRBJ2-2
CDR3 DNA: TGTGCCTGGAGCAAGGGACAGGGGCCCGGGGAGCTGTTTTTT
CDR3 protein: CAWSKGQGPGELFF

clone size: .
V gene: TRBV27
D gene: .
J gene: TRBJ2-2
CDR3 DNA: TGTGCCAGCAGTTTATTTACAGACACCGGGGAGCTGTTTTTT
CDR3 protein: CASSLFTDTGELFF

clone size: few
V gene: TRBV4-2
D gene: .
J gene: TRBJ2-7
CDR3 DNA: TGTGCCAGCAGCCAAGCTCTTAAGTACGAGCAGTACTTC
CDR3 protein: CASSQALKYEQYF

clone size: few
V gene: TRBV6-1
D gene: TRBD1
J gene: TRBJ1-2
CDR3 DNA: TGTGCCAGCAGCCAGACAGGGCTCGGACAAGGCTACACCTTC
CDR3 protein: CASSQTGLGQGYTF

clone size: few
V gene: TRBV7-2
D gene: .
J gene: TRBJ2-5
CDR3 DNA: TGTGCCAGCAGCTTATTAGGAAGGGGGGCCCGAGAGACCCAGTACTTC
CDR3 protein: CASSLLGRGARETQYF

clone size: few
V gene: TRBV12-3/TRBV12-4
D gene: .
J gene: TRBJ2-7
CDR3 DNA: TGTGCCAGCAGTTTAGAAAGGACCCTCGCCTACGAGCAGTACTTC
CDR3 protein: CASSLERTLAYEQYF

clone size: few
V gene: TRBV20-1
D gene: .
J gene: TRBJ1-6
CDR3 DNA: TGCAGTGCTAGAGACAACTCCTATAATTCACCCCTCCACTTT
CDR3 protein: CSARDNSYNSPLHF

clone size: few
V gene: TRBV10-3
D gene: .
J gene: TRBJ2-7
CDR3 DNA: TGTGCCATCAGTGGCACAGGACCCTACGAGCAGTACTTC
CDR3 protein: CAISGTGPYEQYF

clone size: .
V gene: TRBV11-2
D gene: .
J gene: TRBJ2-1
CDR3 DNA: TGTGCCAGCCTTTCTTCGTTCCGCGTGTTCTTC
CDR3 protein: CASLSSFRVFF

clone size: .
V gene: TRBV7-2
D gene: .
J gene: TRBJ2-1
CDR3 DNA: TGTGCCAGCGTGGAGGGTTACAATGAGCAGTTCTTC
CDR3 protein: CASVEGYNEQFF

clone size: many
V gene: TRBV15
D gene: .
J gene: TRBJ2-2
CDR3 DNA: TGTGCCACCAGCAGAGAAGGGGGACACTCCACCGGGGAGCTGTTTTTT
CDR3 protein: CATSREGGHSTGELFF

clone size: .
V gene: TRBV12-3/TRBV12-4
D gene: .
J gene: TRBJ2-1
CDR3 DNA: TGTGCCAGCAGCCCCAGGGACCACTACAATGAGCAGTTCTTC
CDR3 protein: CASSPRDHYNEQFF

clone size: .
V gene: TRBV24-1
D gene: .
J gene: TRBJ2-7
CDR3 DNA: TGTGCCACCAGTGATTTCGCGGGAATCGAGCAGTACTTC
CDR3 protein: CATSDFAGIEQYF

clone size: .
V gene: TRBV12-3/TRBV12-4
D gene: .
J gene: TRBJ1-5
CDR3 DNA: TGTGCCAGCAGCTCCCGGGGGGGCCAGAGCAATCAGCCCCAGCATTTT
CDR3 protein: CASSSRGGQSNQPQHF

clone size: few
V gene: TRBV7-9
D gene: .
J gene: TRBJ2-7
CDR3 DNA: TGTGCCAGCAGCTTGGGCAGGGACGAGCAGTACTTC
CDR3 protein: CASSLGRDEQYF

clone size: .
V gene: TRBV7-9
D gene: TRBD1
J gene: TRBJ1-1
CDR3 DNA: TGTGCCAGCAGCTATACATACAGGGGCGGGAACACTGAAGCTTTCTTT
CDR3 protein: CASSYTYRGGNTEAFF

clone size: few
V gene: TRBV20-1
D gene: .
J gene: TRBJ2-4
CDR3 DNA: TGCAGTGCTTCTCGTGACAGCTCGTACTTC
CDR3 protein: CSASRDSSYF

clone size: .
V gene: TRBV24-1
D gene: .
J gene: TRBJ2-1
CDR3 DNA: TGTGCCACCAGTGATCCTACTATATCCTCCTACAATGAGCAGTTCTTC
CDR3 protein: CATSDPTISSYNEQFF